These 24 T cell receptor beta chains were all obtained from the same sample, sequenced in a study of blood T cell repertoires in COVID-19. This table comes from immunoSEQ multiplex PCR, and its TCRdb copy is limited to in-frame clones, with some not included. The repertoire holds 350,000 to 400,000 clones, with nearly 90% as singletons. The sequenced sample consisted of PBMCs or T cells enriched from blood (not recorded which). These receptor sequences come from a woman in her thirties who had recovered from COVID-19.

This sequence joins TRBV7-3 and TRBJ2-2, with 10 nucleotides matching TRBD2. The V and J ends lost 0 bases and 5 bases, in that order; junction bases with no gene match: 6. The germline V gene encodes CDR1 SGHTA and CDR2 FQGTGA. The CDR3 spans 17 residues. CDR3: CASSLTLSSGGTGELFF. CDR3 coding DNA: TGTGCCAGCAGCTTAACGTTGTCTAGCGGGGGTACCGGGGAGCTGTTTTTT.

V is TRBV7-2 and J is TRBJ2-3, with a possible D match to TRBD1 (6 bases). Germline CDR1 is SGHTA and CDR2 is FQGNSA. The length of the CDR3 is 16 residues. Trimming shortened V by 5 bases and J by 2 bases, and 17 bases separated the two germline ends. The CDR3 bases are TGTGCCAGCAGCAGACAGGTGGGACGGAACACAGATACGCAGTATTTT. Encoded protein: CASSRQVGRNTDTQYF.

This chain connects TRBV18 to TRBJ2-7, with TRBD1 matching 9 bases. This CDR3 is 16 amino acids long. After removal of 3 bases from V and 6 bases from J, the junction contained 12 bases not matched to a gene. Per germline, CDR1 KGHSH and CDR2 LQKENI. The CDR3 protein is CASSPQPGTGNSEQYF. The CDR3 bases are TGTGCCAGCTCACCTCAACCCGGGACAGGGAACTCCGAGCAGTACTTC.

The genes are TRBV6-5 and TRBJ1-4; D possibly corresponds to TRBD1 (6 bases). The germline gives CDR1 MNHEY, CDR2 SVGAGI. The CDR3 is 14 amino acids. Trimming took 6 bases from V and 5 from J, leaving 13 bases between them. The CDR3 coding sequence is TGTGCCAGCAGCGTGGGACAAGTCAATGAAAAACTGTTTTTT. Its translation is CASSVGQVNEKLFF.

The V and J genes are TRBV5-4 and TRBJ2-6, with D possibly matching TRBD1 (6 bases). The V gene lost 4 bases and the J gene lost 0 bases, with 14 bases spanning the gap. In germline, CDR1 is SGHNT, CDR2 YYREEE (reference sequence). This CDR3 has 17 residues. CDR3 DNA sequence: TGTGCCAGCAGCCTCCCGGGACACTTCTCTGGGGCCAACGTCCTGACTTTC. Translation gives CASSLPGHFSGANVLTF.

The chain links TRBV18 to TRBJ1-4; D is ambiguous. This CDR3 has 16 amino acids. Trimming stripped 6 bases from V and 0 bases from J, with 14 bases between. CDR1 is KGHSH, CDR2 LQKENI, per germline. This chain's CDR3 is CASSPIGVATNEKLFF. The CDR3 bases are TGTGCCAGCTCCCCGATCGGGGTTGCAACTAATGAAAAACTGTTTTTT.

The chain's CDR3 is CASSRPGLAGEPEQYF. The CDR3 nucleotides read TGTGCCAGCAGCCGGCCGGGACTAGCGGGAGAGCCCGAGCAGTACTTC. J is TRBJ2-7 and V is TRBV3-1 (or the pseudogene TRBV3-2), with 14 positions matching TRBD2. This CDR3 region has 16 residues. V shed 4 bases, J shed 6 bases, and the junction held 8 bases outside the gene matches. In germline, CDR1 is LGHDT, CDR2 YNNKEL (reference sequence).

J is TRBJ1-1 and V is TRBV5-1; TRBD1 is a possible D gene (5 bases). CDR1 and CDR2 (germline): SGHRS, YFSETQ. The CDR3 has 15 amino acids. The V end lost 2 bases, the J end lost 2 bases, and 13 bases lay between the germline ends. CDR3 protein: CASSLAGILNTEAFF. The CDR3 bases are TGCGCCAGCAGCTTAGCAGGGATCCTAAACACTGAAGCTTTCTTT.

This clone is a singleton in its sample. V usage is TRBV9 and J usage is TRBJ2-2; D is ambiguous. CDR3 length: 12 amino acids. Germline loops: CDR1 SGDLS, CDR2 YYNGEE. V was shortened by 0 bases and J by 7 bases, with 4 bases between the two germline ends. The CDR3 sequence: CASSVAFGELFF. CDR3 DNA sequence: TGTGCCAGCAGCGTAGCTTTCGGGGAGCTGTTTTTT.

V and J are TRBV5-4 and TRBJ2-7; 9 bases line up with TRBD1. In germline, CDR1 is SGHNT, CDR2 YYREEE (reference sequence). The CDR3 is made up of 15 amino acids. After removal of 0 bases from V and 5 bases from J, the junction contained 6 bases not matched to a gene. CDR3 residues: CASSLVRDRDNEQYF. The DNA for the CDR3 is TGTGCCAGCAGCTTGGTTCGGGACAGGGACAACGAGCAGTACTTC.

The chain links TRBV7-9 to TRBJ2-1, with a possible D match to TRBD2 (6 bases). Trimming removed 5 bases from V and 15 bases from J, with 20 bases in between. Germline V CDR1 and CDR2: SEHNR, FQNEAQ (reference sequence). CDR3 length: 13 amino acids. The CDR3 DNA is TGTGCCAGCAGCCCTGGGACCGGAGGGAGACCGTTCTTC. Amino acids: CASSPGTGGRPFF.

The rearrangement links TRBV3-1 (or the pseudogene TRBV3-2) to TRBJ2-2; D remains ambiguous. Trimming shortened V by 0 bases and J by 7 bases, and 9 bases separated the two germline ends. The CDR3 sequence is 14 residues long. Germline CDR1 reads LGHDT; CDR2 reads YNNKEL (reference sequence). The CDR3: CASSQDHTIGELFF. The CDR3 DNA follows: TGTGCCAGCAGCCAAGATCATACTATCGGGGAGCTGTTTTTT.

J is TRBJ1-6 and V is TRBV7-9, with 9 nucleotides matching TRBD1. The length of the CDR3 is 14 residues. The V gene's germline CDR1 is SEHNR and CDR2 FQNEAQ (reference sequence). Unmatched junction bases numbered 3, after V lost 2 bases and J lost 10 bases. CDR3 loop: CASSLTDRGSPLHF. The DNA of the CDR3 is TGTGCCAGCAGCTTAACGGACAGGGGATCACCCCTCCACTTT.

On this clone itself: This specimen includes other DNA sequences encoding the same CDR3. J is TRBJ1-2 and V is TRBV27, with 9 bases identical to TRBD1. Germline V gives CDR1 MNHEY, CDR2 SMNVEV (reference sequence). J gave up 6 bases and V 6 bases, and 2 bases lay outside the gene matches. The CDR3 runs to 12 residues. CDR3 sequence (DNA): TGTGCCAGCAGGGACAGGGGTGATGGCTACACCTTC. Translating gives CASRDRGDGYTF.

The CDR3 here is CASSTQWEKSVKTEAFF. As DNA, the CDR3 is TGTGCCAGCAGCACTCAATGGGAGAAGTCTGTGAAGACTGAAGCTTTCTTT. V is TRBV21-1 and J is TRBJ1-1. TRBV21-1 has pseudogene status. This CDR3 spans 17 amino acids.

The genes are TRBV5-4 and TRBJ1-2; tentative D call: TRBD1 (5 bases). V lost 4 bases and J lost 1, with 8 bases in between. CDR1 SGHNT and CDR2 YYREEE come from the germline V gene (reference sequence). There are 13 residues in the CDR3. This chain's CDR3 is CASSIDSNYGYTF. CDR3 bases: TGTGCCAGCAGCATTGACAGTAACTATGGCTACACCTTC.

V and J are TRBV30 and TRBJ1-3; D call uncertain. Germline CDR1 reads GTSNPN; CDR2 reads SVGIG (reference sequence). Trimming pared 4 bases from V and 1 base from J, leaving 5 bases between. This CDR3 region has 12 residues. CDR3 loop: CAWTRSGNTIYF. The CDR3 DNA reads TGTGCCTGGACGCGGTCTGGAAACACCATATATTTT.

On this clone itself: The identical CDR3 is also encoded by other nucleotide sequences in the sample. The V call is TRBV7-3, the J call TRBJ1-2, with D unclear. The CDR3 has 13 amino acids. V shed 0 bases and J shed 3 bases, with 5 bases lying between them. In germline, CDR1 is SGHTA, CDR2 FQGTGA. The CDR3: CASSLTSDYGYTF. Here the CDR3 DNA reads TGTGCCAGCAGCTTAACGTCAGACTATGGCTACACCTTC.

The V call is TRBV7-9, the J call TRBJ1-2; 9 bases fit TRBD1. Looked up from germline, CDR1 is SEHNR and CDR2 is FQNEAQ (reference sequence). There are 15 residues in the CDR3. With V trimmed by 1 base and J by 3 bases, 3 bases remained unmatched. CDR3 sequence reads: CASSLGTGDDYGYTF. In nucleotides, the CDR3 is TGTGCCAGCAGCTTAGGGACAGGGGACGACTATGGCTACACCTTC. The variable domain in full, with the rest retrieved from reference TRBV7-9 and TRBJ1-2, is DTGVSQNPRHKITKRGQNVTFRCDPISEHNRLYWYRQTLGQGPEFLTYFQNEAQLEKSRLLSDRFSAERPKGSFSTLEIQRTEQGDSAMYLCASSLGTGDDYGYTFGSGTRLTVV.

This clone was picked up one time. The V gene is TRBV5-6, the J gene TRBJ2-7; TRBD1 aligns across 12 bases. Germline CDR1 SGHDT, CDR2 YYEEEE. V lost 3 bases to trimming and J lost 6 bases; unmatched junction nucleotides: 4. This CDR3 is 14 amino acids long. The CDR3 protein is CASSWGQGAVEQYF. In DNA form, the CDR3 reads TGTGCCAGCAGCTGGGGACAGGGGGCGGTCGAGCAGTACTTC.

CDR3 amino acids: CASSATRVWNTEAFF. The DNA of the CDR3 is TGTGCCAGTAGTGCCACCCGGGTGTGGAACACTGAAGCTTTCTTT. The rearrangement joins TRBV19 to TRBJ1-1; D remains unclear. From germline, CDR1 is LNHDA and CDR2 SQIVND (reference sequence). The CDR3 consists of 15 residues. The ends were cut back, 5 bases at V and 1 base at J, with 14 bases in the middle.

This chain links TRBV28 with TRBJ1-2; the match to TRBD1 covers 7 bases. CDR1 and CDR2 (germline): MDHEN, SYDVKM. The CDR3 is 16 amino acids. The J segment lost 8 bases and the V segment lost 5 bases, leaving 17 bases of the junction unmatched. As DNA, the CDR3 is TGTGCCAGCAGTCCCAGGACAGGTCGAATCTCCAGAGGCTACACCTTC. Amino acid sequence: CASSPRTGRISRGYTF.

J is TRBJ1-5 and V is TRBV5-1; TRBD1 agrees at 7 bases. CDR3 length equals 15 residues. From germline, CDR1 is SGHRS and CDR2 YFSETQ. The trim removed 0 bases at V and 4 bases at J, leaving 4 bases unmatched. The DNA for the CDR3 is TGCGCCAGCAGCTTGGGAGGCAGGGGGAATCAGCCCCAGCATTTT. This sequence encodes CASSLGGRGNQPQHF.

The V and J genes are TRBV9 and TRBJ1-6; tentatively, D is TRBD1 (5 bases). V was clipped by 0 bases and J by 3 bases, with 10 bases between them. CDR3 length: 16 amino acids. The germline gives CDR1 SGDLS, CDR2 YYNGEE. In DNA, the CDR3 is TGTGCCAGCAGCGTAGGGGCCGACAGCTATAATTCACCCCTCCACTTT. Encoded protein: CASSVGADSYNSPLHF.